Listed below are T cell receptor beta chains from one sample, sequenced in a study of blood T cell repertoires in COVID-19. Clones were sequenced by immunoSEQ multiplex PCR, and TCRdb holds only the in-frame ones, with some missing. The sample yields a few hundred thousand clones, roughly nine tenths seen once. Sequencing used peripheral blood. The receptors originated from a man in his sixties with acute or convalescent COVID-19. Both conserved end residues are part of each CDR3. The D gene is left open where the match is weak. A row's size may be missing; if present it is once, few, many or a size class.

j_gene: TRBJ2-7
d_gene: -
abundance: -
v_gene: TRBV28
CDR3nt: TGTGCCAGCAGTTTATCCCCTGGCTCCGAGCAGTACTTC
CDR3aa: CASSLSPGSEQYF

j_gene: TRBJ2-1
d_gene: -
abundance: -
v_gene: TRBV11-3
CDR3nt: TGTGCCAGCAGCCCGACAGTCTCCTACAATGAGCAGTTCTTC
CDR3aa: CASSPTVSYNEQFF

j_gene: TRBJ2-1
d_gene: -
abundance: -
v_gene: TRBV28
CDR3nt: TGTGCCAGCAGTCCCCTAATCGCCTACAATGAGCAGTTCTTC
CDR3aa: CASSPLIAYNEQFF

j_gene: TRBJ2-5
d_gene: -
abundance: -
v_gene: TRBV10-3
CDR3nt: TGTGCCATCAGTGACAGGCCCCAAGAGACCCAGTACTTC
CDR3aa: CAISDRPQETQYF

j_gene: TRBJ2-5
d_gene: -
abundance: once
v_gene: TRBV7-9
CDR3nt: TGTGCCAGCAGCCTCAGCGGATCGGAGACCCAGTACTTC
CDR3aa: CASSLSGSETQYF

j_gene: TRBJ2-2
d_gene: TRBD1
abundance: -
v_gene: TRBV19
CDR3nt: TGTGCCAGTAAAACAGGGGTGAGGGCCGGGGAGCTGTTTTTT
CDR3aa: CASKTGVRAGELFF

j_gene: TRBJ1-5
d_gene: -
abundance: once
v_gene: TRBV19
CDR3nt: TGTGCCAGTAGGAGTAGTGACAGTAGCAATCAGCCCCAGCATTTT
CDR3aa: CASRSSDSSNQPQHF

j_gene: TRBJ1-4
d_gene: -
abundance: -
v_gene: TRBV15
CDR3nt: TGTGCCACCAGCAGACGGGGAGCTAATGAAAAACTGTTTTTT
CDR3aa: CATSRRGANEKLFF

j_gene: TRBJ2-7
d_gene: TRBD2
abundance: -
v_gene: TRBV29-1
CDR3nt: TGCAGCGTTGAAGGCCGGTCTAGCGGGAAGGGCGAGCAGTACTTC
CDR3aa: CSVEGRSSGKGEQYF

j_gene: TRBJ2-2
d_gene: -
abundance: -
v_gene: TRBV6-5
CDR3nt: TGTGCCAGCAGCCTGGGACCTTCGCAGGGGCGGGAGCTGTTTTTT
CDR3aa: CASSLGPSQGRELFF

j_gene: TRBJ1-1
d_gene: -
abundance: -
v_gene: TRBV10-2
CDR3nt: TGCGCCAGCAGTGAGTGGGCAGGGAGGACGGGCACTGAAGCTTTCTTT
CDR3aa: CASSEWAGRTGTEAFF

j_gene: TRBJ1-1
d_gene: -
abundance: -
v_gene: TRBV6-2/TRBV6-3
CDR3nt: TGTGCCAGCAGTCATACAGGGATCCCCAACACTGAAGCTTTCTTT
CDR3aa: CASSHTGIPNTEAFF

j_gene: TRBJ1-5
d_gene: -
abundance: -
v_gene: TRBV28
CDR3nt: TGTGCCAGCAGTTCCCAGACAGACTATCAGCCCCAGCATTTT
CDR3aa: CASSSQTDYQPQHF

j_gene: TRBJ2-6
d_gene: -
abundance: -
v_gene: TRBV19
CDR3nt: TGTGCCAGCGGCCCAGGCGGGGGGGCCAACGTCCTGACTTTC
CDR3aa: CASGPGGGANVLTF

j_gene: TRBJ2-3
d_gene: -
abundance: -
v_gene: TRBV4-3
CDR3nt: TGCGCCAGCAGCCAAGCCCAACAGGGTGGGTCAGATACGCAGTATTTT
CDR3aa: CASSQAQQGGSDTQYF

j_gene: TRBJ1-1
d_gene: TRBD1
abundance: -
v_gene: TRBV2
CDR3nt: TGTGCCAGCCCCGTCCGGGACAGGGTTTCGAGCACTGAAGCTTTCTTT
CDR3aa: CASPVRDRVSSTEAFF

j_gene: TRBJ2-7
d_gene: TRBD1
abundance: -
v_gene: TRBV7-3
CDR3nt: TGTGCCAGCAGCTTGACAGGGGGCTCCTACGAGCAGTACTTC
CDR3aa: CASSLTGGSYEQYF

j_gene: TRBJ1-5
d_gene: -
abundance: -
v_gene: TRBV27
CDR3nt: TGTGCCAGCGGCAGGGCGGGGGATCGGCAGCCCCAGCATTTT
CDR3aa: CASGRAGDRQPQHF

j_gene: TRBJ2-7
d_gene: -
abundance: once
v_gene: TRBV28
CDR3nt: TGTGCCAGCAGCTACTCCTTCCTATCGGGGGAGCAGTACTTC
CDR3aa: CASSYSFLSGEQYF

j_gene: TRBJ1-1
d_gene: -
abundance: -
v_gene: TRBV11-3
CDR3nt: TGTGCCAGCAGCTCACGGGGAGGGGTAGACACTGAAGCTTTCTTT
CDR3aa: CASSSRGGVDTEAFF